The clone carrying this T cell receptor (beta chain) was observed a few times. What it binds is not known. The data are from a study of T-cell memory formation after mild COVID-19. Overall study context: Each donor largely had its own TCR clusters. General study findings and limits: A subset of responding clones appeared in pre-infection memory, suggesting cross-reactive memory joined.

It was 5'RACE with constant-segment primers that produced the TCR alpha and TCR beta cDNA libraries, which carried sample barcodes and UMIs. TCRdb re-analysed the 5' RACE reads in MiXCR, keeping a single row per CDR3 protein. Among 180,000 or so distinct CDR3 sequences listed, 9.5% to 13% were seen once. The ends were cut back, 0 bases at V and 3 bases at J, with 17 bases in the middle. Looked up from germline, CDR1 is MGHRA and CDR2 is YSYEKL. The CDR3 covers 17 residues. The chain uses TRBV4-1 and TRBJ2-5, with D possibly matching TRBD2 (6 bases). This TCR was sampled from a young man who had mild COVID-19 (a few samples of this study predate the infection). Cell type and time point are not known. Material for sequencing was PBMCs or a T cell subset sorted from them (not recorded which). This CDR3 reads CASSQDNVGASEETQYF. The CDR3 DNA is TGCGCCAGCAGCCAAGATAACGTCGGGGCTAGCGAAGAGACCCAGTACTTC.